The clone carrying this TCR beta chain showed up many times. Its antigen is not known. V was pared by 5 bases and J by 1 base, with 11 bases of the junction left unmatched. The CDR3 spans 19 residues. CDR1 and CDR2 (germline): DFQATT, SNEGSKA (reference sequence). Findings of the study overall: Tumor memory CD4+ T cell TCR gene usage was found to cluster with blood and lymph node memory CD4+ cells and with lymph node naive CD4+ cells. Whole repertoires were not studied in the larger cohort, only one V-J beta rearrangement.

Tregs were sorted as CD4+CD25+CD127-/low cells. Semi-nested PCR with Nested Universal Primer A followed constant-region reverse priming of full-length variable regions. MiXCR was run by TCRdb on the 5' RACE reads, yielding one entry per CDR3 protein. This table holds about 42,000 distinct CDR3 sequences, about 20% found once. Specimen: Tregs sorted from blood. The sequence came from a female donor with breast cancer. This rearrangement joins TRBV20-1 to TRBJ2-1; 16 nucleotides match TRBD2. As DNA, the CDR3 is TGCAGTGCTCCTGGGACTAGCGGGGGGGCCTATGGTTCCTACAATGAGCAGTTCTTC. Its translation is CSAPGTSGGAYGSYNEQFF.